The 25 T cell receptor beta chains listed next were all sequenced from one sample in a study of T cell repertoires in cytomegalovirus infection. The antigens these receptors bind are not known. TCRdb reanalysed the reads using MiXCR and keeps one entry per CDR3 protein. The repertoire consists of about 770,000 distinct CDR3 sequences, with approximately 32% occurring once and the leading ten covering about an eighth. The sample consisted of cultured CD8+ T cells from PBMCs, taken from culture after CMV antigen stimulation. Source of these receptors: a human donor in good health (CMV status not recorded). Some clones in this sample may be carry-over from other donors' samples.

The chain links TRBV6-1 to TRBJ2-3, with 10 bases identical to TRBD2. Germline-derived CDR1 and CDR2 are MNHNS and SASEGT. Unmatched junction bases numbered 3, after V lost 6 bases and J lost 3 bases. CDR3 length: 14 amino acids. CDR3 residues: CASSGLAETDTQYF. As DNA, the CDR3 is TGTGCCAGCAGCGGACTAGCGGAAACAGATACGCAGTATTTT.

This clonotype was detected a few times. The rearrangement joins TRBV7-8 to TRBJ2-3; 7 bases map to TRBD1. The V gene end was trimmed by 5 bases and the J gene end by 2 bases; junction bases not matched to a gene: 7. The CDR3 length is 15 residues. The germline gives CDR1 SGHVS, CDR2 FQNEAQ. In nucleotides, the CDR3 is TGTGCCAGCAGCCTACCGGGACAGACCACAGATACGCAGTATTTT. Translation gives CASSLPGQTTDTQYF.

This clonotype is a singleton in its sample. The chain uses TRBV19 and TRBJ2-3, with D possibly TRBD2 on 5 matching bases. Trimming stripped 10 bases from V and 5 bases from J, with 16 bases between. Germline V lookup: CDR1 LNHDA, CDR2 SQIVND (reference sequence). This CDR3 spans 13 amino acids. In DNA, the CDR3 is TGTGCCAATACACCCGGCGCGGGAGATACGCAGTATTTT. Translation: CANTPGAGDTQYF.

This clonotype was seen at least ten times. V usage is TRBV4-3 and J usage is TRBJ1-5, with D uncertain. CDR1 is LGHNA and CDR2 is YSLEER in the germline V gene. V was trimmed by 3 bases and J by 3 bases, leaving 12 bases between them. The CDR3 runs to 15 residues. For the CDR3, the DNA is TGCGCCAGCAGCCAGACCCCCGGCTTCAATCAGCCCCAGCATTTT. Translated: CASSQTPGFNQPQHF.

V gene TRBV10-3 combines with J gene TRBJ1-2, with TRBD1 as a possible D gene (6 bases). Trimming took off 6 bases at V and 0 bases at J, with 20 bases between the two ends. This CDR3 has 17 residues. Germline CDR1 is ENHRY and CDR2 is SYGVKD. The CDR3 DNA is TGTGCCATCAGGGGGGACACGTACCACGGGGCTAACTATGGCTACACCTTC. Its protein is CAIRGDTYHGANYGYTF.

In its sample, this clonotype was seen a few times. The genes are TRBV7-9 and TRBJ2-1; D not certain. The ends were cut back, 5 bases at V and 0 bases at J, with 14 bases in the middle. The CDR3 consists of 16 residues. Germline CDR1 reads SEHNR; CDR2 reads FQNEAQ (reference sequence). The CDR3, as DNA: TGTGCCAGCAGCGGCTTACTCTTGAGCTCCTACAATGAGCAGTTCTTC. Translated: CASSGLLLSSYNEQFF.

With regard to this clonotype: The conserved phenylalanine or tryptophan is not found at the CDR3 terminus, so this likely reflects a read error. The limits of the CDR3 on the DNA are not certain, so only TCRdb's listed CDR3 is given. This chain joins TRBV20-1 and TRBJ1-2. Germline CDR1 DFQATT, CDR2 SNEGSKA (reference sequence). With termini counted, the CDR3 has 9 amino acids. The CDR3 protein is CSAGQLGTL.

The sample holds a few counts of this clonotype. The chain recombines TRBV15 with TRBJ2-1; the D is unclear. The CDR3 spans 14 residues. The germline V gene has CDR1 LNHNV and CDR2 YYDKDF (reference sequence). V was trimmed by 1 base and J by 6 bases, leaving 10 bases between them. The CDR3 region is CATSRVASSNEQFF. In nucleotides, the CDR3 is TGTGCCACCAGCAGAGTTGCATCTTCCAATGAGCAGTTCTTC.

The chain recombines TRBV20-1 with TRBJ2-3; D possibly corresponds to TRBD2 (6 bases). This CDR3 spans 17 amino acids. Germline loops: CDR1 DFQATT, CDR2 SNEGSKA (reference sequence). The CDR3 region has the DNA TGCAACCCTCAAGGGTTTGTGGGGCGGGGAAGCACAGATACGCAGTATTTT. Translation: CNPQGFVGRGSTDTQYF.

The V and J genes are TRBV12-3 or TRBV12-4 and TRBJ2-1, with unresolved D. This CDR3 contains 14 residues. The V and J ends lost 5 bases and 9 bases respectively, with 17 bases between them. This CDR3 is CASSPSDGTGEQFF. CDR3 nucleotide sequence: TGTGCCAGCAGTCCCAGTGACGGAACGGGTGAGCAGTTCTTC.

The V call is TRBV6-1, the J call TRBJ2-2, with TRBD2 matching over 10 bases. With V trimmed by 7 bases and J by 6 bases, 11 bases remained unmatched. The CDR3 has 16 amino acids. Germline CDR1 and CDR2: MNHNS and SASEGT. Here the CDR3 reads CASTTGSGTSAGELFF. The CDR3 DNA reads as TGTGCCAGCACCACCGGGTCCGGGACTAGCGCCGGGGAGCTGTTTTTT.

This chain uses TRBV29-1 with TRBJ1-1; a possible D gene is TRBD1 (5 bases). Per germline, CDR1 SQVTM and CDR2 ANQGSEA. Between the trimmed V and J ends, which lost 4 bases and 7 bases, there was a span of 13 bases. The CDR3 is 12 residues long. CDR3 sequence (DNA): TGCAGCGTTGTAGCAGGGTTGAGTGAAGCTTTCTTT. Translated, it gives CSVVAGLSEAFF.

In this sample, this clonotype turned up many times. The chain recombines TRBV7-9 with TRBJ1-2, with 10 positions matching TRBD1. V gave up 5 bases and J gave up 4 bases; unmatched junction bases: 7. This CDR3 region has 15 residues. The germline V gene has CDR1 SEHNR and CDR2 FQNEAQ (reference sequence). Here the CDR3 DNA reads TGTGCCAGCAGCAAGGGGACAGGGGATATCTATGGCTACACCTTC. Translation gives CASSKGTGDIYGYTF.

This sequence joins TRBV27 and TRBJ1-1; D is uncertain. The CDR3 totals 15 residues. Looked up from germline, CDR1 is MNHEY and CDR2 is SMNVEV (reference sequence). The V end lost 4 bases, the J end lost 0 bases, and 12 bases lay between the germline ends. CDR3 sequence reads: CASSSPLGMNTEAFF. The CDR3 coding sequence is TGTGCCAGCAGTTCCCCCCTGGGTATGAACACTGAAGCTTTCTTT.

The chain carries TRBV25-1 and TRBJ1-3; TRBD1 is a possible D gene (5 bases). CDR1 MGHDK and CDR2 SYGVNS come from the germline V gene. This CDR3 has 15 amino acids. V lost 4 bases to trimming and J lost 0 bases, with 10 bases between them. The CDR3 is CASSAPGLSGNTIYF. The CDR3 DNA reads TGTGCCAGCAGTGCCCCGGGACTCTCTGGAAACACCATATATTTT.

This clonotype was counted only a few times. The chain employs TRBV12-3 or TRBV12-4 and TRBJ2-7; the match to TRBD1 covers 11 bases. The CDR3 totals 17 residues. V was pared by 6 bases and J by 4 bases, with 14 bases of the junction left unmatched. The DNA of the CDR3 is TGTGCCAGCAGCAAATCCCCTTGGACAGGGGGCTGGTACGAGCAGTACTTC. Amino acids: CASSKSPWTGGWYEQYF.

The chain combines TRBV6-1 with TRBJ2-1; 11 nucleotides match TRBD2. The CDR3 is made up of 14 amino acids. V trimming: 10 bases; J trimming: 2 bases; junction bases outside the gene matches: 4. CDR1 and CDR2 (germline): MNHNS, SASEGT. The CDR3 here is CATLAGGPYNEQFF. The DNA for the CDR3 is TGTGCCACTCTAGCGGGGGGCCCCTACAATGAGCAGTTCTTC.

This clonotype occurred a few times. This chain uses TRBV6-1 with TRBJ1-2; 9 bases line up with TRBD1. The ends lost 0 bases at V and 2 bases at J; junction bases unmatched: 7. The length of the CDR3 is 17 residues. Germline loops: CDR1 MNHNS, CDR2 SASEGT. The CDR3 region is CASSEAQLDRGNYGYTF. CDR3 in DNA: TGTGCCAGCAGTGAAGCGCAATTGGACAGGGGCAACTATGGCTACACCTTC.

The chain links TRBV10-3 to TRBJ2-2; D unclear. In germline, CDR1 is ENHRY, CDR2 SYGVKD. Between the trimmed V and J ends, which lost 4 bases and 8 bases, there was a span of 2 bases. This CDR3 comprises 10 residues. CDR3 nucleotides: TGTGCCATCAGTGCTGGGGAGCTGTTTTTT. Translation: CAISAGELFF.

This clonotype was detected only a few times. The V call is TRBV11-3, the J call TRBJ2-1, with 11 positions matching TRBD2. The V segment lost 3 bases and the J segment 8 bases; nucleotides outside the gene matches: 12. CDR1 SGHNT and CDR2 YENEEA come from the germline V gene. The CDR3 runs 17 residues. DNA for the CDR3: TGTGCCAGCAGCTTGTCGTATAGCGGGGGGGCCCTCTATGAGCAGTTCTTC. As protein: CASSLSYSGGALYEQFF.

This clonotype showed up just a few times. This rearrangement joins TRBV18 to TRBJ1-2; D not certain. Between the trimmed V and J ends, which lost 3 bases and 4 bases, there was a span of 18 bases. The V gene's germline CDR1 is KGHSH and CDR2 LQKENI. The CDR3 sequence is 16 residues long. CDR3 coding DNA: TGTGCCAGCTCACCGGAGGGTTCCCCACCTCTCTATGGCTACACCTTC. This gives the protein CASSPEGSPPLYGYTF.

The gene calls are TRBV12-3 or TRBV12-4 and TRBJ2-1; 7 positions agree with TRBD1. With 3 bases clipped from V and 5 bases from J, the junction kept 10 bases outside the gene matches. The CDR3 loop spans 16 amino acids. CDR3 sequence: CASSFRPGGRDNEQFF. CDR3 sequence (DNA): TGTGCCAGCAGTTTCAGACCAGGGGGTAGGGACAATGAGCAGTTCTTC.

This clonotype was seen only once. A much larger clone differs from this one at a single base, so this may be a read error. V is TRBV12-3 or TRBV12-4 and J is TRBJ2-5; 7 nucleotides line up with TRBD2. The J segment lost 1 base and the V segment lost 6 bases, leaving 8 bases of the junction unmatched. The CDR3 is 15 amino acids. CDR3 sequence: CASRFVTSAQETQYF. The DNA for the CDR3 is TGTGCCAGCAGGTTCGTAACTAGCGCCCAAGAGACCCAGTACTTC.

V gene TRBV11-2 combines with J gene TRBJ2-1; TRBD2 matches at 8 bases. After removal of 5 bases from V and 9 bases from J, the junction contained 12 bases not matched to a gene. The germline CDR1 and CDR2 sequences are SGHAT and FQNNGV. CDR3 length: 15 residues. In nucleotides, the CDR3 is TGTGCCAGCAGCGCCATTGGGACTAGTCAGTTTGAGCAGTTCTTC. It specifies CASSAIGTSQFEQFF.

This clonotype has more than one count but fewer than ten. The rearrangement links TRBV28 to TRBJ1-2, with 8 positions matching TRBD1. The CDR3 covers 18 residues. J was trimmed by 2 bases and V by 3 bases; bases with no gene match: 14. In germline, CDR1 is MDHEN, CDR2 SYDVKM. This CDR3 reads CASSLGRTGIGRNYGYTF. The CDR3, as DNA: TGTGCCAGCAGTTTGGGGCGGACAGGGATCGGTCGGAACTATGGCTACACCTTC.